This T cell receptor (beta chain) was captured by sequencing in a study of blood T cell repertoires in COVID-19 (dated by TCRdb to 2020 to 2021). Context from the whole study: Samples from collaborators originated in the United States, Italy and Spain and spanned both the acute and convalescent phases of COVID-19. The prospective study material was composed of cDNA or gDNA derived from T cells, B-cell-depleted T cells, or PBMCs. Subjects who had been exposed to COVID-19, were actively infected with it, or had recovered from it provided the deeply sampled blood TCRbeta repertoires that made up the dataset. The repertoires were released in a freely available public database meant as a resource for research on the immune response to SARS-CoV-2. The samples were drawn from the first 160 participants of the ongoing ImmuneRACE study and from roughly 1,300 subjects provided by 6 global collaborators. Sample metadata almost always included a de-identified subject ID, COVID-19 status, age in years and sex. Where available, HLA class I and class II types were obtained from metadata supplied by the sample provider rather than from assay-based typing.

CDR1 and CDR2 are drawn from the germline V gene (reference sequence): LGHDT, YNNKEL. Trimming removed 7 bases from V and 3 bases from J, leaving 12 bases between the germline ends. The CDR3 starts with the cysteine, ends with the phenylalanine, and has 13 residues. Left in the record is the CDR3 DNA by itself, 39 bases read in frame from the first base. Whole blood was collected in K2EDTA tubes by collaborating institutions according to the institutions' own protocols. Collaborator samples were shipped for TCRbeta analysis as frozen whole blood, isolated PBMCs, or DNA extracted from either sample type. The immunoSEQ Assay, a bias-controlled multiplex PCR, was used to amplify TCRbeta CDR3 regions from genomic DNA. The original pipeline was this. Nucleated cell counts per sample were estimated from amplification of reference gene primers within the assay. To quantify the absolute abundance of each unique TCRbeta CDR3 rearrangement, sequence reads were collapsed and filtered. For each sample, productive Simpson clonality was calculated by taking the square root of Simpson's diversity index across productive rearrangements. Here the immuneACCESS table is served through TCRdb, limited to in-frame sequences with V and J called. Missing clones are a known gap in these copies; in checked studies unresolved V genes cover under half, and the rest lacks a known reason. The V and J calls and clone size come from that table; D and trimming were worked out from the DNA. Within this sample are 35,000 to 45,000 clones, with around 85% of them counted one time only. More than 10% of the sample is in the top ten clones.

What the authors observed across the whole study: The quantity of clinical and demographic metadata differed by source and by participant and was supplied without curation.

Of note for this clone: Its antigen is still unknown. No base-level quality is on record; no much larger clone is a single base apart.

The TCR sequence derives from a human donor in a cohort sampled during active COVID-19. The sequenced material came from peripheral blood. The rearrangement combines TRBV3-1 (or the pseudogene TRBV3-2) with TRBJ2-5, with the identity of the D gene unclear. The DNA reads TGTGCCAGCACCCATACCAGAAAAGAGACCCAGTACTTC. It codes for CASTHTRKETQYF.